Listed here is a single T cell receptor beta chain. The antigen is undetermined. Using unique molecular identifiers, the investigators prepared the TCRbeta library. TCRdb reprocessed the PCR reads via MiXCR and lists one record per CDR3 protein. The sample yields fewer than 500,000 distinct CDR3 sequences, 43% seen once. The sample comes from a study of T-cell reconstitution after alpha-beta-depleted transplantation in children. Study findings and constraints: Approximately two months post-transplant, alpha-beta T cells reportedly originated from several hundred expanded graft clones. At one year after transplant, newly produced T cells mostly accounted for T-cell counts and diversity.

This TCR came from a girl aged 2 to 10 with aplastic anemia, due to receive a stem cell transplant. The sample in question was PBMCs, obtained before TCRalphabeta/CD19-depleted stem cell transplant.

In DNA form, the CDR3 reads TGTGCCAGCAGTTATACTAGCGGGGGGAATGAGCAGTTCTTC. Encoded protein: CASSYTSGGNEQFF. The J gene is TRBJ2-1, the V gene TRBV6-5; 12 bases agree with TRBD2. This CDR3 contains 14 residues. Germline CDR1 and CDR2: MNHEY and SVGAGI. V was pared by 3 bases and J by 7 bases, with 1 base of the junction left unmatched.